This T cell receptor beta chain was profiled in a study of blood T cell repertoires in COVID-19. Study as a whole: Spain, Italy and the United States supplied samples that represented acute and convalescent COVID-19. T cells, B-cell-depleted T cells, or PBMCs supplied cDNA or gDNA.

In the original processing: Amplification of reference gene primers provided the estimated nucleated cell counts. Repertoires were generated with immunoSEQ multiplex PCR, while TCRdb's copy carries only in-frame clones and drops some. From that table come the V and J calls and clone size; the DNA was used to work out D and trimming. The top ten clones hold about 9.4% of a sample with fewer than 100,000 clones, 80% of them seen once. CDR3 length equals 14 residues. The germline gives CDR1 MDHEN, CDR2 SYDVKM. The trim removed 7 bases at V and 8 bases at J, leaving 5 bases unmatched. The source of this sequence is a woman in her 70s with acute or convalescent COVID-19. Sequencing was performed on peripheral blood. J is TRBJ2-1 and V is TRBV28, with 13 bases aligning to TRBD2. Here the CDR3 reads CASKTSGRIYEQFF. The CDR3 region has the DNA TGTGCCAGCAAGACTAGCGGGAGGATATATGAGCAGTTCTTC.